The sequence of this T cell receptor (beta chain) was determined in a study of CD8+ T cells in alopecia areata. As regards this clone: Its antigen is unidentified.

Noted treatment: oral pan-JAK inhibitor, 5-10 mg twice daily. Whole-study findings and limits: On tofacitinib, scalp and blood still held many of the expanded lesional clones.

RNA, once extracted, was reverse transcribed into cDNA for use as the sequencing template. Data came from immunoSEQ multiplex PCR; TCRdb stores just in-frame clones and leaves some out. The table has under 200,000 clones, 55% to 75% seen once; the top ten hold 0.91%. This receptor was obtained from a human donor with alopecia areata. Sequenced material: CD4+ T cells sorted from blood, taken at week 4, from a patient treated with tofacitinib.

CDR3 protein: CASSGPGNNEQFF. In DNA form, the CDR3 reads TGTGCCAGCAGCGGGCCAGGGAACAATGAGCAGTTCTTC. V gene TRBV11-3 combines with J gene TRBJ2-1, with TRBD1 as a possible D gene (5 bases). The CDR3 length is 13 residues. V shed 5 bases and J shed 5 bases, with 10 bases lying between them. Germline V gives CDR1 SGHNT, CDR2 YENEEA.